This T cell receptor (beta chain) was obtained from a study of neoadjuvant anti-PD-1 for oral cavity cancer. The overall study: Most patients had three to four biweekly doses of 3 mg/kg nivolumab before resection. Study-wide results and caveats: Treg/Th17 ratio rose with pretreatment blood and fell with post-treatment tumor TCRbeta clonality.

Time point denoted: after neoadjuvant nivolumab, at surgical resection. Clones were sequenced by immunoSEQ multiplex PCR, and TCRdb holds only the in-frame ones, with some missing. This sample has about 23,000 clones, with about 26% found just once. Only a few counts were recorded for this clone. Antigen specificity is unknown. The CDR3 length is 13 residues. In germline, CDR1 is LGHNA, CDR2 YNFKEQ. The germline V and J ends were trimmed by 0 bases and 5 bases, with 7 bases remaining between them. The chain recombines TRBV4-2 with TRBJ2-5, with D perhaps matching TRBD1 (5 bases). The sequences come from tumor tissue, collected after nivolumab (anti-PD-1) treatment. The sequence came from a person between 40 and 79 years old with oral cavity squamous cell carcinoma. The CDR3 nucleotides read TGTGCCAGCAGCCAAGACAGGGTTGAGACCCAGTACTTC. Translation gives CASSQDRVETQYF.